The 12 T cell receptor beta chains below come from one sample, sequenced in a study of PD-1 blockade in mismatch repair-deficient tumors (dated by TCRdb to the late 2010s). The method was the immunoSEQ multiplex PCR assay. TCRdb limited this immuneACCESS table to in-frame rearrangements with V and J called. A share of clones is missing; checked studies link under half to unresolved V genes, and the rest is unexplained. In all, the sample holds 120,000 or so clones, and about 88% of those were seen once. The ten most abundant clones make up roughly 12% of the sample. The source was peripheral blood, collected 44 weeks after starting pembrolizumab. The source of these receptors is an adult with mismatch repair-deficient cancer.

This rearrangement joins TRBV7-8 to TRBJ2-5, with 10 bases that match TRBD1. Germline CDR1 is SGHVS and CDR2 is FQNEAQ. V shed 7 bases, J shed 5 bases, and the junction held 10 bases outside the gene matches. The CDR3 totals 15 residues. The DNA of the CDR3 is TGTGCCAGCACCCAGACAGGGGGACAGGGGGAGACCCAGTACTTC. Its translation is CASTQTGGQGETQYF. Combining the CDR3 with reference TRBV7-8 and TRBJ2-5 gives the whole variable domain GAGVSQSPRYKVAKRGQDVALRCDPISGHVSLFWYQQALGQGPEFLTYFQNEAQLDKSGLPSDRFFAERPEGSVSTLKIQRTQQEDSAVYLCASTQTGGQGETQYFGPGTRLLVL.

The sample holds one count of this clone. CDR3 loop: CASSPPGDTQYF. In DNA form, the CDR3 reads TGTGCCAGCAGCCCCCCTGGAGATACGCAGTATTTT. The J gene is TRBJ2-3, the V gene TRBV28, with unresolved D. There are 12 residues in the CDR3. Trimming took 6 bases from V and 5 from J, leaving 9 bases between them. CDR1 MDHEN and CDR2 SYDVKM come from the germline V gene.

V gene TRBV11-2 combines with J gene TRBJ2-7, with unresolved D. CDR1 and CDR2 from the germline V gene are SGHAT and FQNNGV. The CDR3 totals 14 residues. Trimming shortened V by 1 base and J by 4 bases, and 11 bases separated the two germline ends. The CDR3 DNA sequence: TGTGCCAGCAGCTTAGTAAAACCCCCGTACGAGCAGTACTTC. Protein: CASSLVKPPYEQYF.

The rearrangement joins TRBV19 to TRBJ2-2; maybe TRBD1 (6 bases). Germline values: CDR1 LNHDA, CDR2 SQIVND (reference sequence). Trimming removed 7 bases from V and 8 bases from J, with 17 bases in between. The CDR3 sequence is 14 residues long. CDR3 sequence: CASKISLGTGELFF. The CDR3 coding sequence is TGTGCCAGTAAAATATCTTTGGGGACAGGGGAGCTGTTTTTT. The entire variable domain, with the rest obtained from reference TRBV19 and TRBJ2-2, is as follows: DGGITQSPKYLFRKEGQNVTLSCEQNLNHDAMYWYRQDPGQGLRLIYYSQIVNDFQKGDIAEGYSVSREKKESFPLTVTSAQKNPTAFYLCASKISLGTGELFFGEGSRLTVL.

V is TRBV5-1 and J is TRBJ2-3, with D uncertain. CDR1 SGHRS and CDR2 YFSETQ come from the germline V gene. The CDR3 contains 15 residues. Trimming removed 3 bases at V and 0 bases at J, with 11 bases between. Here the CDR3 reads CASSSGAPSTDTQYF. The CDR3 DNA sequence: TGCGCCAGCAGCTCTGGAGCGCCTAGCACAGATACGCAGTATTTT.

The chain links TRBV19 to TRBJ2-1; 16 bases are shared with TRBD2. The germline V gene has CDR1 LNHDA and CDR2 SQIVND (reference sequence). V lost 9 bases, J lost 8 bases, and 4 bases stayed unmatched. The CDR3 spans 14 residues. Here the CDR3 reads CASTGLAGGYEQFF. The CDR3 region has the DNA TGTGCCAGCACGGGACTAGCGGGAGGGTATGAGCAGTTCTTC.

The chain links TRBV4-1 to TRBJ2-7, with 8 bases lining up with TRBD1. V shed 4 bases and J 3 bases; nucleotides not matched to a gene: 5. This CDR3 contains 14 residues. Germline-derived CDR1 and CDR2 are MGHRA and YSYEKL. In nucleotides, the CDR3 is TGCGCCAGCAGCCTCCGGGACAGGAACTACGAGCAGTACTTC. It is translated as CASSLRDRNYEQYF.

This clone came up once. The rearrangement links TRBV29-1 to TRBJ2-1; 7 bases align to TRBD2. The CDR3 loop spans 17 amino acids. Germline assignment: CDR1 SQVTM and CDR2 ANQGSEA. Trimming cost V 1 base and J 4 bases; bases outside gene matches: 13. The CDR3 loop is CSVEGLSGAGTYNEQFF. The CDR3 nucleotides read TGCAGCGTTGAAGGCTTAAGTGGAGCGGGGACTTACAATGAGCAGTTCTTC.

The chain employs TRBV2 and TRBJ1-1, with D possibly TRBD1 on 5 matching bases. CDR1 and CDR2 from the germline V gene are SNHLY and FYNNEI. V was pared by 4 bases and J by 1 base, with 10 bases between. The CDR3 totals 14 residues. In DNA form, the CDR3 reads TGTGCCAGCAGTGCCGAGGGGACGAACACTGAAGCTTTCTTT. Its translation is CASSAEGTNTEAFF. Full variable domain (missing parts from reference TRBV2 and TRBJ1-1): EPEVTQTPSHQVTQMGQEVILRCVPISNHLYFYWYRQILGQKVEFLVSFYNNEISEKSEIFDDQFSVERPDGSNFTLKIRSTKLEDSAMYFCASSAEGTNTEAFFGQGTRLTVV.

This clone has just a few counts. The chain employs TRBV9 and TRBJ2-6; 7 bases are shared with TRBD2. The CDR3 sequence is 16 residues long. V shed 7 bases, J shed 2 bases, and the junction held 9 bases outside the gene matches. Germline loops: CDR1 SGDLS, CDR2 YYNGEE. The CDR3 region is CASRALAVTGANVLTF. Here the CDR3 DNA reads TGTGCCAGCCGAGCCCTAGCGGTCACTGGGGCCAACGTCCTGACTTTC.

The chain carries TRBV4-1 and TRBJ2-7; 12 nucleotides line up with TRBD2. Losses at the gene ends were 4 bases for V and 0 bases for J; bases not matched to a gene: 4. CDR1 is MGHRA and CDR2 is YSYEKL in the germline V gene. The CDR3 length is 16 residues. The chain's CDR3 is CASSPSGLAGSYEQYF. The CDR3 DNA sequence: TGCGCCAGCAGCCCATCGGGACTAGCGGGCTCCTACGAGCAGTACTTC.

The chain links TRBV4-1 to TRBJ2-1; possible D gene TRBD2, 5 bases. CDR3 length: 12 amino acids. Germline V gives CDR1 MGHRA, CDR2 YSYEKL. The V gene lost 4 bases and the J gene lost 9 bases, with 10 bases spanning the gap. CDR3 in DNA: TGCGCCAGCAGCCCCCCCACTAGTGAGCAGTTCTTC. This sequence encodes CASSPPTSEQFF.